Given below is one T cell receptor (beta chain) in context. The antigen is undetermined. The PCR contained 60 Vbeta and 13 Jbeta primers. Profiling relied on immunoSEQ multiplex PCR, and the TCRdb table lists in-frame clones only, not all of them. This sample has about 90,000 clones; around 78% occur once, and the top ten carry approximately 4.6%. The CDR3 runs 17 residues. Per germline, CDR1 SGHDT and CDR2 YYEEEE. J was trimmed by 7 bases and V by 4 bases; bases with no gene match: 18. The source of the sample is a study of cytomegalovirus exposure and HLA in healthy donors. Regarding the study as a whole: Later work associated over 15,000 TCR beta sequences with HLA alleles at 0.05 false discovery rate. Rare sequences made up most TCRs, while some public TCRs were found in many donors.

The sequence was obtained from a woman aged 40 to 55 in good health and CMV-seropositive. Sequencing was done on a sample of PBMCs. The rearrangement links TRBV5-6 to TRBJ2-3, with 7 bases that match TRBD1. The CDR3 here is CASSPSPQGLGTYTQYF. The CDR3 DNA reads TGTGCCAGCAGCCCATCCCCACAGGGGTTGGGCACGTATACGCAGTATTTT.